This T cell receptor beta chain was identified in a study of cytomegalovirus exposure and HLA in healthy donors. Method: immunoSEQ multiplex PCR; TCRdb's copy keeps in-frame clones and lacks some. The sample comprises about 98,000 clones, roughly 87% of which are singletons, and 6.3% rests with the top ten. The study's findings and limits: Cytomegalovirus association was assigned to approximately 160 TCR beta chains. As confirmed in vitro, three CMV-associated chains were specific for CMV antigens.

The donors were members of the approximately 120-subject validation cohort (separate from the approximately 670-subject first cohort). Germline V gene sequence: CDR1 SGHNT, CDR2 YENEEA. The CDR3 runs 15 residues. Trimming cost V 5 bases and J 4 bases; bases outside gene matches: 5. On this clone: The antigen remains unidentified.

This receptor was obtained from a young man in good health and CMV-seropositive. Sequences were obtained from PBMCs. V and J are TRBV11-3 and TRBJ2-2; 9 bases fit TRBD2. CDR3 protein: CASSQRGGATGELFF. In DNA form, the CDR3 reads TGTGCCAGCAGCCAACGCGGGGGGGCCACCGGGGAGCTGTTTTTT. The variable domain in full, with the rest retrieved from reference TRBV11-3 and TRBJ2-2, is EAGVVQSPRYKIIEKKQPVAFWCNPISGHNTLYWYLQNLGQGPELLIRYENEEAVDDSQLPKDRFSAERLKGVDSTLKIQPAELGDSAVYLCASSQRGGATGELFFGEGSRLTVL.